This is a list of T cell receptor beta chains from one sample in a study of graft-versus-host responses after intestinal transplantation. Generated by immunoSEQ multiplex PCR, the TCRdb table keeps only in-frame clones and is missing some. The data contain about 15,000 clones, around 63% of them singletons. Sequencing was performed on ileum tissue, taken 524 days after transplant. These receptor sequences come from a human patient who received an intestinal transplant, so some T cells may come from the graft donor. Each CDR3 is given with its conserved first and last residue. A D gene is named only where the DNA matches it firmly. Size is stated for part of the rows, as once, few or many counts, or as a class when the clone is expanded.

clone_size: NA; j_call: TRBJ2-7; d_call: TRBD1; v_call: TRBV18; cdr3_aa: CASSIRTGAYEQYF; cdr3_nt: TGTGCCAGCTCAATCCGGACAGGGGCCTACGAGCAGTACTTC
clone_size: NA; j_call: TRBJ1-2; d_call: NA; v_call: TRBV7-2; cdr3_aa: CASSFAQNYGYTF; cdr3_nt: TGTGCCAGCAGCTTTGCCCAGAACTATGGCTACACCTTC
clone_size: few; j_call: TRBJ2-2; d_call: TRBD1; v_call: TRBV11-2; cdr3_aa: CASSPSGTGNAGELFF; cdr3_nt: TGTGCCAGCAGCCCTTCCGGGACAGGAAACGCCGGGGAGCTGTTTTTT
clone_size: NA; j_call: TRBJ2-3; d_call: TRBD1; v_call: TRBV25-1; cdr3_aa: CASSPRTGSTDTQYF; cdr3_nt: TGTGCCAGCAGTCCCCGGACAGGTAGCACAGATACGCAGTATTTT
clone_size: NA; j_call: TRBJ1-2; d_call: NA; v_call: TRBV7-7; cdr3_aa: CASSLRPDPREGYTF; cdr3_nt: TGTGCCAGCAGCTTACGCCCTGATCCAAGGGAGGGCTACACCTTC
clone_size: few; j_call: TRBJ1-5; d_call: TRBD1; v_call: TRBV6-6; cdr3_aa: CASSRDSLSNQPQHF; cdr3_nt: TGTGCCAGCAGTCGGGACAGTCTTAGCAATCAGCCCCAGCATTTT
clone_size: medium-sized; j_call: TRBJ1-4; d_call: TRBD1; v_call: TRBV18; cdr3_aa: CASSDVAGGRMVELFF; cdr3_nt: TGTGCCAGCTCGGACGTGGCAGGGGGCAGGATGGTGGAACTGTTTTTT
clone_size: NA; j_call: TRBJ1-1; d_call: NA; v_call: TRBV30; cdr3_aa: CAWSVQGVTEAFF; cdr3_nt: TGTGCCTGGAGTGTACAGGGCGTCACTGAAGCTTTCTTT
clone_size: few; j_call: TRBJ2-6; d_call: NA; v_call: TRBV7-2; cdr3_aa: CASSPLGSGANVLTF; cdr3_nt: TGTGCCAGCAGCCCACTAGGGTCAGGGGCCAACGTCCTGACTTTC
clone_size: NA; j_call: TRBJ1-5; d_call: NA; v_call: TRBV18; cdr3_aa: CASSPLGGNQPQHF; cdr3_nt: TGTGCCAGCTCACCATTGGGGGGTAATCAGCCCCAGCATTTT
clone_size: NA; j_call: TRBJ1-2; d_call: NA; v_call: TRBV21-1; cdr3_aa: CASSKRTGGADYGYTF; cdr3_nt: TGTGCCAGCAGCAAAAGGACAGGGGGCGCAGACTATGGCTACACCTTC
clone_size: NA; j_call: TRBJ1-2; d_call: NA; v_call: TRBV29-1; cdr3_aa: CSVDVDGLTGGYTF; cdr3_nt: TGCAGCGTTGACGTGGACGGACTTACGGGGGGCTACACCTTC
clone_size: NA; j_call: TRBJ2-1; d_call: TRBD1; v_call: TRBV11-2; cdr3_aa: CASSPRPGGLTYNEQFF; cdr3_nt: TGTGCCAGCAGCCCCCGCCCAGGGGGCTTGACCTACAATGAGCAGTTCTTC
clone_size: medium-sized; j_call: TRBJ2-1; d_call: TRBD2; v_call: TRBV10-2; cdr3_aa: CASSEAGGPSSYNEQFF; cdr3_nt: TGCGCCAGCAGTGAGGCGGGGGGGCCCTCATCCTACAATGAGCAGTTCTTC
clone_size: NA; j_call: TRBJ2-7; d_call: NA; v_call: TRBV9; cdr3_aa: CASSVGETFGSYEQYF; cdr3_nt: TGTGCCAGCAGCGTAGGTGAGACTTTTGGGTCCTACGAGCAGTACTTC
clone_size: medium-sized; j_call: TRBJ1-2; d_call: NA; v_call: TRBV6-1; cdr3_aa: CASSEAWAGARNGYTF; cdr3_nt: TGTGCCAGCAGTGAAGCGTGGGCAGGGGCTAGGAATGGCTACACCTTC
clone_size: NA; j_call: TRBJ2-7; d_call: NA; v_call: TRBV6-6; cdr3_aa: CASSYVGAYEQYF; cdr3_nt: TGTGCCAGCAGTTACGTCGGGGCCTACGAGCAGTACTTC
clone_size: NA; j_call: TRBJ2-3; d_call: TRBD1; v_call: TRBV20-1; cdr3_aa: CSAGTQGMKYF; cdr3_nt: TGCAGTGCTGGAACACAGGGGATGAAGTATTTT
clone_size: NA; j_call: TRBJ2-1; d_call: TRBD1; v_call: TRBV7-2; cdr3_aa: CASSSRDRVGSYNEQFF; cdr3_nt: TGTGCCAGCAGCTCCAGGGACAGGGTCGGCTCCTACAATGAGCAGTTCTTC
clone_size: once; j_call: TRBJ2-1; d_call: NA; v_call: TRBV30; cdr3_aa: CAWSAGVQTYNEQFF; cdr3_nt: TGTGCCTGGAGTGCGGGGGTTCAGACCTACAATGAGCAGTTCTTC
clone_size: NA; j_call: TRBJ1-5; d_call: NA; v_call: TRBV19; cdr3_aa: CASSIWSGDQPQHF; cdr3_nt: TGTGCCAGTAGTATTTGGTCAGGGGACCAGCCCCAGCATTTT
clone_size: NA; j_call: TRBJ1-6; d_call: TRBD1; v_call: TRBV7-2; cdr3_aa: CASSVGDSPRQILHF; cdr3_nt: TGTGCCAGCAGTGTAGGGGACAGCCCAAGGCAAATCCTCCACTTT
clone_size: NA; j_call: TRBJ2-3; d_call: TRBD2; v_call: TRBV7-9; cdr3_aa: CASSYSGGGDTQYF; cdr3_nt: TGTGCCAGCAGCTATAGCGGGGGGGGAGATACGCAGTATTTT
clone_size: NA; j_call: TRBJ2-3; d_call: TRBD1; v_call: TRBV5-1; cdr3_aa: CASSPGQGSTDTQYF; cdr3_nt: TGCGCCAGCAGCCCGGGACAGGGGTCCACAGATACGCAGTATTTT
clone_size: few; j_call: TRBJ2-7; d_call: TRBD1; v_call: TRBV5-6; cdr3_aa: CASSVVSGGSKSYEQYF; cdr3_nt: TGTGCCAGCAGCGTGGTTTCAGGGGGCAGTAAGTCCTACGAGCAGTACTTC
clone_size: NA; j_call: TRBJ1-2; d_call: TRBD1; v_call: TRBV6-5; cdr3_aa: CASSYSTGQGHYGYTF; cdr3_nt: TGTGCCAGCAGTTACTCTACTGGACAGGGGCACTATGGCTACACCTTC
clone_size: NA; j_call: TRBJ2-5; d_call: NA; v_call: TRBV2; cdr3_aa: CASSEDWRALPQYF; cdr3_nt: TGTGCCAGCAGTGAAGACTGGAGAGCCCTGCCCCAGTACTTC
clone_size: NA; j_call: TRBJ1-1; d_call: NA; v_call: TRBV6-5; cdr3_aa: CASSYWGKSTEAFF; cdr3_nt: TGTGCCAGCAGTTATTGGGGCAAAAGCACTGAAGCTTTCTTT
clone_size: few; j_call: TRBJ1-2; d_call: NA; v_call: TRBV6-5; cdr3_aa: CASSYRDSVYTF; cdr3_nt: TGTGCCAGCAGTTACCGGGATAGTGTCTACACCTTC
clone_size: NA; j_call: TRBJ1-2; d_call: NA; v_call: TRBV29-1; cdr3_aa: CSVFPGRNYGYTF; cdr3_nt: TGCAGCGTGTTCCCAGGCCGGAACTATGGCTACACCTTC
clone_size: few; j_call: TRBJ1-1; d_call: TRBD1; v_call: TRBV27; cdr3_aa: CASSLNSLQGVTEAFF; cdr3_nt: TGTGCCAGCAGTTTGAATTCCTTACAGGGGGTGACTGAAGCTTTCTTT
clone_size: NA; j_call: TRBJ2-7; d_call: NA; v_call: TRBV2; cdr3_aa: CASSSTGDYEQYF; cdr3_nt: TGTGCCAGCAGTTCGACAGGAGACTACGAGCAGTACTTC
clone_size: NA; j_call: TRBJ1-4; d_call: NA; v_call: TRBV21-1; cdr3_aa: CASSTRQCNEKLFF; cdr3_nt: TGTGCCAGCAGCACTCGACAGTGTAATGAAAAACTGTTTTTT
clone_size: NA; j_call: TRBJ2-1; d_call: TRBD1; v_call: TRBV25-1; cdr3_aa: CASSGRDRGPNEQFF; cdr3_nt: TGTGCCAGCAGTGGGCGGGACAGGGGGCCGAATGAGCAGTTCTTC
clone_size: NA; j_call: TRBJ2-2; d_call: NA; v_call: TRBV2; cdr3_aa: CASSGIGGRDTGELFF; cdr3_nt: TGTGCCAGCAGTGGCATCGGGGGGCGCGACACCGGGGAGCTGTTTTTT
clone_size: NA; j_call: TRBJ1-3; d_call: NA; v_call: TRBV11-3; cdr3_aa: CASSFGDTIYF; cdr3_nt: TGTGCCAGCAGCTTTGGAGACACCATATATTTT
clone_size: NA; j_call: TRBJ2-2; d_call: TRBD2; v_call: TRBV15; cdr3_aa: CATSRSAGGPGELFF; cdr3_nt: TGTGCCACCAGCAGATCAGCGGGGGGACCCGGGGAGCTGTTTTTT
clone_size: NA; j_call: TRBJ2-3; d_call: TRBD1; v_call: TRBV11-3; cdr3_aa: CASSPTGARSLDTQYF; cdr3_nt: TGTGCCAGCAGCCCAACAGGGGCCCGTTCCCTTGATACGCAGTATTTT
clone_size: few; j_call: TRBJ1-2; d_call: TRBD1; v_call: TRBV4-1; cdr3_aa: CASSPGESQGVFFHTF; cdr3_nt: TGCGCCAGCAGCCCAGGGGAATCACAGGGGGTTTTCTTCCACACCTTC
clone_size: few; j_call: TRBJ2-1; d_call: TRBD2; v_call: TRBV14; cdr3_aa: CASSQDRGGRQFF; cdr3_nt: TGTGCCAGCAGCCAAGATCGGGGGGGTCGACAGTTCTTC
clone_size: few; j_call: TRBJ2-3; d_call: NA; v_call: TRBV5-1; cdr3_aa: CASTSSTPGTDTQYF; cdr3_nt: TGCGCCAGCACCTCCTCCACCCCAGGCACAGATACGCAGTATTTT
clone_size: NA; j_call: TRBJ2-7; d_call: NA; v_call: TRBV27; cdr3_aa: CASSLSGGNEQYF; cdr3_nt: TGTGCCAGCAGTTTATCTGGGGGGAACGAGCAGTACTTC
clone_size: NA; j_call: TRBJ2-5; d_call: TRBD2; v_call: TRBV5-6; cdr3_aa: CASSDTGRGGETQYF; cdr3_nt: TGTGCCAGCAGCGATACCGGGAGGGGAGGAGAGACCCAGTACTTC
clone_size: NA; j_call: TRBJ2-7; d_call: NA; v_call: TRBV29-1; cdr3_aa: CSAEGEGGSYEQYF; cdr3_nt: TGCAGCGCCGAGGGGGAGGGGGGTTCCTACGAGCAGTACTTC
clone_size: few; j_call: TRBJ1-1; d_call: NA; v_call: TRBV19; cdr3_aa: CASSIMTGNTEAFF; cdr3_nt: TGTGCCAGTAGTATTATGACAGGGAACACTGAAGCTTTCTTT
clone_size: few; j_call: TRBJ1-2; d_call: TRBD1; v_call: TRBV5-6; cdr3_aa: CASSSTGAYYGYTF; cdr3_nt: TGTGCCAGCAGTTCAACAGGGGCCTACTATGGCTACACCTTC
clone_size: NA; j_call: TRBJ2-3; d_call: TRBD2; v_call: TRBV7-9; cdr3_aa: CASSPSGGTDTQYF; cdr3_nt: TGTGCCAGCAGCCCTAGCGGGGGGACAGATACGCAGTATTTT
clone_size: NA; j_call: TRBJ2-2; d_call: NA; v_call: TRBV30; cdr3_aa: CACRYTGELFF; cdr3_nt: TGTGCCTGCCGGTACACCGGGGAGCTGTTTTTT
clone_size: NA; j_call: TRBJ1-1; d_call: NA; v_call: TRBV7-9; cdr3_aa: CASSFGDSEAFF; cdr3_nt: TGTGCCAGCAGCTTTGGCGACAGTGAAGCTTTCTTT
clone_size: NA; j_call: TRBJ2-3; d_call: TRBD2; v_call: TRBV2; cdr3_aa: CASRLRGVSTDTQYF; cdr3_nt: TGTGCCAGCAGACTCCGGGGGGTAAGCACAGATACGCAGTATTTT